This T cell receptor beta chain was recorded in a study of molecular identifiers for immune sequencing clone quantification. Study context: In replicates, RNA from approximately 22,000 or 94,000 naive CD8 cells was divided five ways and four parts were sequenced.

Study-wide findings and caveats: Sizes of clones that are highly expanded could be underestimated (if identical TCR molecules share a barcode).

Naive CD8 library inputs spanned about 19,000 to 1,000,000 sorted cells and 10%, 30% or 50% RNA. Naive CD8 T cells were FACS-sorted by CD8+CD4-CCR7+CD45RA+ markers. TCRdb independently ran MiXCR on the PCR reads; one entry per CDR3 protein. The sample yields more than 450,000 distinct CDR3 sequences, roughly a fifth seen once. This CDR3 is 14 amino acids long. The V end was cut by 4 bases, the J end by 4 bases, with 12 bases between. Germline lookup yields CDR1 MGHRA and CDR2 YSYEKL. This clonotype was counted many times. Its antigen is unidentified. This chain uses TRBV4-1 with TRBJ2-3; D may be TRBD1 or TRBD2 (7 bases each). This TCR derives from a human donor in good health. Some libraries in this study had Jurkat cell RNA spiked in. Sequences were obtained from naive CD8+ T cells from blood, with Jurkat cell RNA spiked in. Regarding subset: FACS-sorted CD8+CD4-CCR7+CD45RA+ naive T cells. This chain's CDR3 is CASSPGGAPDTQYF. The DNA of the CDR3 is TGCGCCAGCAGCCCAGGGGGGGCCCCAGATACGCAGTATTTT.